These T cell receptor beta chains were read from a single sample in a study of vaccination effects on CD4 cells after COVID-19. Method: immunoSEQ multiplex PCR; TCRdb's copy keeps in-frame clones and lacks some. The profile covers approximately 28,000 clones, with around 79% appearing a single time and about 6% taken by the ten largest. The antigens for these receptors are not known. The material was CD4+ T cells from PBMCs cultured with SARS-CoV-2 spike peptides, obtained after COVID-19 vaccination. The receptors stem from a human donor who received a COVID-19 vaccine. Some clones in this sample may be carry-over from other donors' samples. CDR3s include the opening cysteine and the closing phenylalanine or tryptophan. The order of the fields is J gene, clone size, D gene, V gene, CDR3 protein, CDR3 DNA. The D gene is left open where the match is weak. Size tells how often a clone was seen (once, few, many) or the class of an expanded clone, and some rows leave it out.

j_gene: TRBJ1-2
abundance: NA
d_gene: NA
v_gene: TRBV14
CDR3aa: CASSLGIGDFGYTF
CDR3nt: TGTGCCAGCAGTCTAGGGATTGGGGATTTTGGCTACACCTTC

j_gene: TRBJ1-1
abundance: NA
d_gene: NA
v_gene: TRBV19
CDR3aa: CASSIDPVGPEAFF
CDR3nt: TGTGCCAGTAGTATAGACCCCGTGGGGCCTGAAGCTTTCTTT

j_gene: TRBJ1-5
abundance: NA
d_gene: NA
v_gene: TRBV6-5
CDR3aa: CASKSGNQPQHF
CDR3nt: TGTGCCAGCAAGTCAGGCAATCAGCCCCAGCATTTT

j_gene: TRBJ2-3
abundance: NA
d_gene: NA
v_gene: TRBV18
CDR3aa: CAGAQGLTDTQYF
CDR3nt: TGTGCCGGGGCACAGGGTCTCACAGATACGCAGTATTTT

j_gene: TRBJ2-3
abundance: NA
d_gene: NA
v_gene: TRBV30
CDR3aa: CAWDRRRTDTQYF
CDR3nt: TGTGCCTGGGACCGGAGGAGGACAGATACGCAGTATTTT

j_gene: TRBJ2-5
abundance: NA
d_gene: TRBD2
v_gene: TRBV5-1
CDR3aa: CASSFAGVGGQETQYF
CDR3nt: TGCGCCAGCAGCTTCGCGGGAGTCGGGGGGCAAGAGACCCAGTACTTC

j_gene: TRBJ1-5
abundance: few
d_gene: TRBD1
v_gene: TRBV6-1
CDR3aa: CASSEAQQGLNNQPQHF
CDR3nt: TGTGCCAGCAGTGAAGCGCAACAGGGGCTTAACAATCAGCCCCAGCATTTT

j_gene: TRBJ2-1
abundance: NA
d_gene: TRBD1
v_gene: TRBV24-1
CDR3aa: CATSDPRGLHNEQFF
CDR3nt: TGTGCCACCAGTGATCCCAGGGGGCTTCACAATGAGCAGTTCTTC

j_gene: TRBJ2-3
abundance: NA
d_gene: TRBD1
v_gene: TRBV2
CDR3aa: CASNTNGQGSQYF
CDR3nt: TGTGCCAGCAACACCAATGGACAGGGCTCGCAGTATTTT

j_gene: TRBJ1-1
abundance: NA
d_gene: NA
v_gene: TRBV7-8
CDR3aa: CASSSRGGGTEAFF
CDR3nt: TGTGCCAGCAGCTCCCGGGGGGGTGGCACTGAAGCTTTCTTT

j_gene: TRBJ2-3
abundance: NA
d_gene: TRBD2
v_gene: TRBV5-1
CDR3aa: CASSLRGVSTDTQYF
CDR3nt: TGCGCCAGCAGCTTACGGGGGGTTAGCACAGATACGCAGTATTTT

j_gene: TRBJ1-3
abundance: few
d_gene: NA
v_gene: TRBV7-6
CDR3aa: CASSLNSVSGNTIYF
CDR3nt: TGTGCCAGCAGCTTAAATAGTGTCTCTGGAAACACCATATATTTT

j_gene: TRBJ1-3
abundance: NA
d_gene: NA
v_gene: TRBV5-6
CDR3aa: CASSLVRGNTIYF
CDR3nt: TGTGCCAGCAGCTTGGTTAGGGGAAACACCATATATTTT

j_gene: TRBJ1-2
abundance: few
d_gene: NA
v_gene: TRBV7-2
CDR3aa: CASSLTPVGYGYTF
CDR3nt: TGTGCCAGCAGCTTAACTCCCGTGGGCTATGGCTACACCTTC

j_gene: TRBJ2-3
abundance: few
d_gene: TRBD2
v_gene: TRBV4-1
CDR3aa: CASSPSGLAGAGRDTQYF
CDR3nt: TGCGCCAGCAGCCCCTCGGGACTAGCGGGGGCTGGACGAGATACGCAGTATTTT

j_gene: TRBJ1-2
abundance: NA
d_gene: TRBD1
v_gene: TRBV18
CDR3aa: CASSRDRAAHTF
CDR3nt: TGTGCCAGCTCACGGGACAGGGCGGCCCACACCTTC

j_gene: TRBJ2-1
abundance: NA
d_gene: NA
v_gene: TRBV12-3/TRBV12-4
CDR3aa: CASSFGPYNEQFF
CDR3nt: TGTGCCAGCAGTTTCGGGCCTTACAATGAGCAGTTCTTC

j_gene: TRBJ2-4
abundance: NA
d_gene: NA
v_gene: TRBV3-1/TRBV3-2
CDR3aa: CASSQSGGIKNIQYF
CDR3nt: TGTGCCAGCAGCCAGTCAGGGGGGATCAAAAACATTCAGTACTTC

j_gene: TRBJ1-1
abundance: NA
d_gene: TRBD1
v_gene: TRBV27
CDR3aa: CASSPGTGRVEAFF
CDR3nt: TGTGCCAGCAGTCCGGGGACAGGGCGGGTTGAAGCTTTCTTT

j_gene: TRBJ2-2
abundance: NA
d_gene: TRBD2
v_gene: TRBV20-1
CDR3aa: CSASNGGVTGELFF
CDR3nt: TGCAGTGCTAGTAACGGGGGGGTAACCGGGGAGCTGTTTTTT

j_gene: TRBJ1-5
abundance: medium-sized
d_gene: NA
v_gene: TRBV2
CDR3aa: CASSVGGSNQPQHF
CDR3nt: TGTGCCAGCAGTGTTGGTGGTAGCAATCAGCCCCAGCATTTT

j_gene: TRBJ2-1
abundance: NA
d_gene: NA
v_gene: TRBV7-3
CDR3aa: CASSLVDSHLNEQFF
CDR3nt: TGTGCCAGCAGCTTAGTGGACTCCCACCTCAATGAGCAGTTCTTC

j_gene: TRBJ2-5
abundance: NA
d_gene: NA
v_gene: TRBV7-9
CDR3aa: CASSLSGNLRETQYF
CDR3nt: TGTGCCAGCAGCTTATCGGGGAACTTGAGGGAGACCCAGTACTTC

j_gene: TRBJ2-5
abundance: few
d_gene: TRBD1
v_gene: TRBV18
CDR3aa: CASSYTGGRETQYF
CDR3nt: TGTGCCAGCTCATATACAGGGGGACGAGAGACCCAGTACTTC

j_gene: TRBJ2-2
abundance: NA
d_gene: NA
v_gene: TRBV7-2
CDR3aa: CASSFAGGDTGELFF
CDR3nt: TGTGCCAGCAGCTTTGCAGGGGGGGACACCGGGGAGCTGTTTTTT

j_gene: TRBJ1-2
abundance: NA
d_gene: TRBD1
v_gene: TRBV27
CDR3aa: CASSLSWDRGLGGYTF
CDR3nt: TGTGCCAGCAGTTTATCATGGGACAGGGGGCTAGGTGGCTACACCTTC

j_gene: TRBJ2-3
abundance: NA
d_gene: NA
v_gene: TRBV5-5
CDR3aa: CASSLASTDTQYF
CDR3nt: TGTGCCAGCAGCTTGGCGTCCACAGATACGCAGTATTTT

j_gene: TRBJ2-3
abundance: NA
d_gene: NA
v_gene: TRBV19
CDR3aa: CASKNVGTSKTDTQYF
CDR3nt: TGTGCCAGTAAGAACGTCGGGACAAGTAAGACAGATACGCAGTATTTT

j_gene: TRBJ2-5
abundance: NA
d_gene: NA
v_gene: TRBV29-1
CDR3aa: CSVEKGTFQETQYF
CDR3nt: TGCAGCGTTGAAAAAGGGACTTTCCAAGAGACCCAGTACTTC

j_gene: TRBJ2-1
abundance: NA
d_gene: TRBD1
v_gene: TRBV6-5
CDR3aa: CASSPTTGSNEQFF
CDR3nt: TGTGCCAGCAGTCCGACGACAGGGTCCAATGAGCAGTTCTTC

j_gene: TRBJ2-1
abundance: NA
d_gene: NA
v_gene: TRBV9
CDR3aa: CASSVRETGPYNEQFF
CDR3nt: TGTGCCAGCAGCGTAAGAGAGACAGGTCCCTACAATGAGCAGTTCTTC

j_gene: TRBJ1-1
abundance: NA
d_gene: NA
v_gene: TRBV2
CDR3aa: CASSEGRYTEAFF
CDR3nt: TGTGCCAGCAGTGAGGGACGGTACACTGAAGCTTTCTTT

j_gene: TRBJ1-2
abundance: NA
d_gene: NA
v_gene: TRBV5-1
CDR3aa: CASSPGKGLPNYGYTF
CDR3nt: TGCGCCAGCAGCCCCGGGAAAGGGCTTCCTAACTATGGCTACACCTTC

j_gene: TRBJ2-1
abundance: few
d_gene: TRBD1
v_gene: TRBV2
CDR3aa: CASSDRGLPGDEQFF
CDR3nt: TGTGCCAGCAGTGACAGGGGGCTCCCTGGCGATGAGCAGTTCTTC

j_gene: TRBJ1-6
abundance: NA
d_gene: NA
v_gene: TRBV5-4
CDR3aa: CASSFDNSPLHF
CDR3nt: TGTGCCAGCAGCTTTGATAATTCACCCCTCCACTTT

j_gene: TRBJ1-2
abundance: NA
d_gene: TRBD1
v_gene: TRBV7-2
CDR3aa: CASSLAQGARYGYTF
CDR3nt: TGTGCCAGCAGCTTAGCCCAGGGGGCGCGGTATGGCTACACCTTC

j_gene: TRBJ2-5
abundance: few
d_gene: TRBD1
v_gene: TRBV2
CDR3aa: CASSRDSQETQYF
CDR3nt: TGTGCCAGCAGTCGGGACAGCCAAGAGACCCAGTACTTC

j_gene: TRBJ1-3
abundance: few
d_gene: NA
v_gene: TRBV3-1/TRBV3-2
CDR3aa: CASSPRGAGVGNTIYF
CDR3nt: TGTGCCAGCAGCCCAAGGGGGGCAGGGGTTGGAAACACCATATATTTT

j_gene: TRBJ2-2
abundance: few
d_gene: NA
v_gene: TRBV2
CDR3aa: CASSEVGSGELFF
CDR3nt: TGTGCCAGCAGTGAAGTGGGGTCCGGGGAGCTGTTTTTT

j_gene: TRBJ1-4
abundance: NA
d_gene: NA
v_gene: TRBV6-2/TRBV6-3
CDR3aa: CASSYQIATNEKLFF
CDR3nt: TGTGCCAGCAGTTACCAAATTGCAACTAATGAAAAACTGTTTTTT

j_gene: TRBJ2-3
abundance: NA
d_gene: TRBD2
v_gene: TRBV5-6
CDR3aa: CASSLVGTSGGVGQYF
CDR3nt: TGTGCCAGCAGCTTAGTAGGGACTAGCGGGGGGGTTGGGCAGTATTTT

j_gene: TRBJ2-2
abundance: NA
d_gene: NA
v_gene: TRBV11-2
CDR3aa: CASSFGQGNTGELFF
CDR3nt: TGTGCCAGCAGCTTTGGTCAGGGGAACACCGGGGAGCTGTTTTTT

j_gene: TRBJ2-3
abundance: once
d_gene: TRBD1
v_gene: TRBV27
CDR3aa: CASKSWLRDSNTDTQYF
CDR3nt: TGTGCCAGCAAAAGCTGGTTGAGGGACAGCAACACAGATACGCAGTATTTT

j_gene: TRBJ2-5
abundance: NA
d_gene: NA
v_gene: TRBV12-3/TRBV12-4
CDR3aa: CASSQNQETQYF
CDR3nt: TGTGCCAGCAGCCAGAACCAAGAGACCCAGTACTTC

j_gene: TRBJ1-2
abundance: NA
d_gene: TRBD1
v_gene: TRBV7-9
CDR3aa: CASSDRGRVYGYTF
CDR3nt: TGTGCCAGCAGTGACAGGGGGCGGGTCTATGGCTACACCTTC

j_gene: TRBJ2-6
abundance: NA
d_gene: NA
v_gene: TRBV20-1
CDR3aa: CSASRVASGANVLTF
CDR3nt: TGCAGTGCTAGTAGGGTGGCTTCTGGGGCCAACGTCCTGACTTTC

j_gene: TRBJ1-1
abundance: NA
d_gene: NA
v_gene: TRBV6-5
CDR3aa: CAINRWGAVNTEAFF
CDR3nt: TGTGCCATCAACCGATGGGGGGCCGTGAACACTGAAGCTTTCTTT

j_gene: TRBJ1-3
abundance: NA
d_gene: TRBD1
v_gene: TRBV6-5
CDR3aa: CASSRSRQGVNTIYF
CDR3nt: TGTGCCAGCAGCCGAAGTCGGCAGGGGGTAAACACCATATATTTT

j_gene: TRBJ2-5
abundance: NA
d_gene: NA
v_gene: TRBV7-3
CDR3aa: CASSPDRKTQYF
CDR3nt: TGTGCCAGCAGCCCGGACCGAAAGACCCAGTACTTC

j_gene: TRBJ2-3
abundance: NA
d_gene: TRBD2
v_gene: TRBV10-1
CDR3aa: CASSPSGGRTDTQYF
CDR3nt: TGCGCCAGCAGTCCTAGCGGGGGCCGCACAGATACGCAGTATTTT

j_gene: TRBJ1-2
abundance: NA
d_gene: NA
v_gene: TRBV6-5
CDR3aa: CASSQVMEGDGYTF
CDR3nt: TGTGCCAGCAGCCAGGTAATGGAAGGGGATGGCTACACCTTC

j_gene: TRBJ1-2
abundance: NA
d_gene: NA
v_gene: TRBV12-3/TRBV12-4
CDR3aa: CASGQERNGYTF
CDR3nt: TGTGCCAGCGGGCAGGAGAGGAATGGCTACACCTTC

j_gene: TRBJ1-2
abundance: NA
d_gene: TRBD1
v_gene: TRBV6-5
CDR3aa: CASRPTGVGYGYTF
CDR3nt: TGTGCCAGCAGACCGACAGGGGTGGGCTATGGCTACACCTTC